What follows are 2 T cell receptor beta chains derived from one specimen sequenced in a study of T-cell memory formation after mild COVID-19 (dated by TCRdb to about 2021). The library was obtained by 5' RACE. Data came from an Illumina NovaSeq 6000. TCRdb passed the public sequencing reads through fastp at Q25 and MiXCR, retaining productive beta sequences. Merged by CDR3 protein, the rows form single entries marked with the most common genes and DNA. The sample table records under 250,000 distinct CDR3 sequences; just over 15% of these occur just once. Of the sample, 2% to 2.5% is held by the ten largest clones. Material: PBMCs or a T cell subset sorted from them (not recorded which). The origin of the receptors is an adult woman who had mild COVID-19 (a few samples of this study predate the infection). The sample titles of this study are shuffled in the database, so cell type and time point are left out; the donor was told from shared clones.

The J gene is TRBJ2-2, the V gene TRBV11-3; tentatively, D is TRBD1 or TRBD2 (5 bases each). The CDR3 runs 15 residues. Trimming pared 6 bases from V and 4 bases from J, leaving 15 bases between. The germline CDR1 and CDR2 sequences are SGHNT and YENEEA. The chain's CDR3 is CASSLGERFTGELFF. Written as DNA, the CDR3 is TGTGCCAGCAGTTTGGGGGAGCGGTTCACCGGGGAGCTGTTTTTT.

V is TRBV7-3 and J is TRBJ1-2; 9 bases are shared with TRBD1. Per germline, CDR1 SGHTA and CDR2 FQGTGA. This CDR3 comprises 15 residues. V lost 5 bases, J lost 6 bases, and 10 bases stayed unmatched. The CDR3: CASSRTLGTGHGYTF. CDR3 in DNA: TGTGCCAGCAGCCGAACCCTTGGGACAGGGCATGGCTACACCTTC.